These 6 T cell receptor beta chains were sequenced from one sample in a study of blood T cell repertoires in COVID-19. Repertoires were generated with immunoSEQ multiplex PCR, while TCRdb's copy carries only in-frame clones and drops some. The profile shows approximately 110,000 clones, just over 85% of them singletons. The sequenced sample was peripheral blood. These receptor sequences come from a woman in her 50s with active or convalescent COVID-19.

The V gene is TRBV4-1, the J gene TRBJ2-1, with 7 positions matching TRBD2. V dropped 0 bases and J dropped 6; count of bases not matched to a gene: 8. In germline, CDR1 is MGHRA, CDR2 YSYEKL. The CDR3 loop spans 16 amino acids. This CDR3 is CASSQELAGVPNEQFF. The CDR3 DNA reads TGCGCCAGCAGCCAAGAGTTGGCGGGAGTGCCCAATGAGCAGTTCTTC.

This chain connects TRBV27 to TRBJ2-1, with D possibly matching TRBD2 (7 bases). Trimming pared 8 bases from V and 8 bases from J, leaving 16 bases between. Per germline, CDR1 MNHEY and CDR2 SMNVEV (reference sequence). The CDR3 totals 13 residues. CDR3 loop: CASGWRGGHEQFF. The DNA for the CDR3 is TGTGCCAGCGGTTGGAGGGGGGGGCATGAGCAGTTCTTC.

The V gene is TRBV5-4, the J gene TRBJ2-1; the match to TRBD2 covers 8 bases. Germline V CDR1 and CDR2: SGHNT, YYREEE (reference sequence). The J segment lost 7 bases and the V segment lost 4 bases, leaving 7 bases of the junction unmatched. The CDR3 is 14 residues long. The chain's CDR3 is CASSTSGLENEQFF. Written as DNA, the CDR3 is TGTGCCAGCAGCACGTCGGGACTAGAGAATGAGCAGTTCTTC.

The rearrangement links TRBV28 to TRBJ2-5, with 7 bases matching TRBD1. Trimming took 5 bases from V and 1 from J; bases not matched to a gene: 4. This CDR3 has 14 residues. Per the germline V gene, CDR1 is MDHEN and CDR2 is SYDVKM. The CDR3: CASSKGTVQETQYF. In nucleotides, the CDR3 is TGTGCCAGCAGTAAAGGGACAGTCCAAGAGACCCAGTACTTC.

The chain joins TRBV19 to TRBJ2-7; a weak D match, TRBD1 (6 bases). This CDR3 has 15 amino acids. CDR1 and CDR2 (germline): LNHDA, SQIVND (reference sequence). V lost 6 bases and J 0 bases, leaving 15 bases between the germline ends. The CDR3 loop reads CASSQGSRSSYEQYF. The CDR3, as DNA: TGTGCCAGTAGCCAGGGGAGTAGGAGCTCCTACGAGCAGTACTTC.

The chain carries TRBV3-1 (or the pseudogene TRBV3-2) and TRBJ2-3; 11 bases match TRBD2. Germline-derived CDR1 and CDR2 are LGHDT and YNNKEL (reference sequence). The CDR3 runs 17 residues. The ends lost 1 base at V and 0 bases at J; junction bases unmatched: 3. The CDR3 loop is CASSQGTSGWSTDTQYF. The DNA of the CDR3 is TGTGCCAGCAGCCAAGGGACTAGCGGGTGGAGCACAGATACGCAGTATTTT.